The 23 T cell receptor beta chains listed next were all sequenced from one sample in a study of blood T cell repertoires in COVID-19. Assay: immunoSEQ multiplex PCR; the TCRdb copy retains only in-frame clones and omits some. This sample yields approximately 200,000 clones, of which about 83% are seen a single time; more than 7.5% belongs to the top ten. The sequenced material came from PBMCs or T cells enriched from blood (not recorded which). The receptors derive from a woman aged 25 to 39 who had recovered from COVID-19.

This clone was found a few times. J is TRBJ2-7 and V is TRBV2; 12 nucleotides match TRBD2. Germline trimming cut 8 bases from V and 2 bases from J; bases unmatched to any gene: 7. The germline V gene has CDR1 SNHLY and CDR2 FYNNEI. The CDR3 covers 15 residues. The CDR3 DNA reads TGTGCCAGCGGGACTAGCGGGCTGAAAACCTACGAGCAGTACTTC. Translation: CASGTSGLKTYEQYF.

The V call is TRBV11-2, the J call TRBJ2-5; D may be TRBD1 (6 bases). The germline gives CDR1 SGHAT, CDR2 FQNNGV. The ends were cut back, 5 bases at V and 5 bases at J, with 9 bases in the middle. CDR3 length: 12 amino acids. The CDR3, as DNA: TGTGCCAGCAGCAGGGGGTGGGAGACCCAGTACTTC. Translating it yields CASSRGWETQYF.

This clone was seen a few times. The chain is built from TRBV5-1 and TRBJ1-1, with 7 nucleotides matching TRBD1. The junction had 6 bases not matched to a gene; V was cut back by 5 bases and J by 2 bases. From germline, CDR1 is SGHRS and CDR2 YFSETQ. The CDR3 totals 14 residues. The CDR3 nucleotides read TGCGCCAGCAGTCTGACAGGGTCCAACACTGAAGCTTTCTTT. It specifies CASSLTGSNTEAFF.

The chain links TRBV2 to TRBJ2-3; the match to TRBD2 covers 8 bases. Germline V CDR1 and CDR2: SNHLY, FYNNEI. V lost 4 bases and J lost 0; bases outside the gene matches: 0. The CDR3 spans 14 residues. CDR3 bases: TGTGCCAGCAGTGCTAGCGGGAGCACAGATACGCAGTATTTT. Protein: CASSASGSTDTQYF.

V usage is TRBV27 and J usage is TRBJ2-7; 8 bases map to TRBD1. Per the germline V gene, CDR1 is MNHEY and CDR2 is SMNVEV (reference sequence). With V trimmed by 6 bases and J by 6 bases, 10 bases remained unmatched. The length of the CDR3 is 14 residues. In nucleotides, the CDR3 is TGTGCCAGCAGCCACGACAGGGGCGCGTCCGAGCAGTACTTC. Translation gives CASSHDRGASEQYF.

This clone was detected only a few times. Written as DNA, the CDR3 is TGTGCCAGCAGCCTGCGGGGACAGGGCGGCCTCGAGCAGTACTTC. Translation gives CASSLRGQGGLEQYF. The V and J genes are TRBV7-9 and TRBJ2-7; the match to TRBD1 covers 9 bases. CDR3 length equals 15 residues. Looked up from germline, CDR1 is SEHNR and CDR2 is FQNEAQ (reference sequence). The V gene end was trimmed by 5 bases and the J gene end by 6 bases; junction bases not matched to a gene: 11.

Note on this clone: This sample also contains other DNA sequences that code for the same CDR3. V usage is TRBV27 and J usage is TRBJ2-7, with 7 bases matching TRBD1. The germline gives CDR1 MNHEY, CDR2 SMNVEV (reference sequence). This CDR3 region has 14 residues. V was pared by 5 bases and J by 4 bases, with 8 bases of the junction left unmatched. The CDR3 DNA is TGTGCCAGCAGTGTGGGACAGAGTCAATACGAGCAGTACTTC. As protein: CASSVGQSQYEQYF.

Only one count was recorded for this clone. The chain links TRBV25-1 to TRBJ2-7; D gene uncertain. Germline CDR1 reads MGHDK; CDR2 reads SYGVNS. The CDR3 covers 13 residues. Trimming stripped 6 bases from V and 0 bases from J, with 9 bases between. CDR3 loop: CASRSEYSYEQYF. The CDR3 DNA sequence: TGTGCCAGCAGATCAGAATACTCCTACGAGCAGTACTTC.

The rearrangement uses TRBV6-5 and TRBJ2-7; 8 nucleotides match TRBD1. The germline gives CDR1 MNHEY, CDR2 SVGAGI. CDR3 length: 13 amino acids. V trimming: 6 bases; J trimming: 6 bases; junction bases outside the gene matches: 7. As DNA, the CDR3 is TGTGCCAGCAGGTCGACAGGGGTTGGCGAGCAGTACTTC. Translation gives CASRSTGVGEQYF.

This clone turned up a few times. The CDR3 DNA follows: TGTGCCAGCAGTGCCCTCGGGACTAGCACAGTTAATGAGCAGTTCTTC. The encoded protein is CASSALGTSTVNEQFF. The rearrangement uses TRBV6-4 and TRBJ2-1, with 9 positions matching TRBD2. Trimming at V came to 4 bases and at J to 7 bases, leaving 11 bases not matched to a gene. This CDR3 contains 16 residues. The germline V gene encodes CDR1 MRHNA and CDR2 SNTAGT.

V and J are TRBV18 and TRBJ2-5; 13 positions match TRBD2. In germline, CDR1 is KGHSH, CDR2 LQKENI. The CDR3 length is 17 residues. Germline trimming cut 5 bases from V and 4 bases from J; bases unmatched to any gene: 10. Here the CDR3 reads CASSSRTGTSGTETQYF. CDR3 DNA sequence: TGTGCCAGCTCATCAAGAACCGGGACTAGCGGGACAGAGACCCAGTACTTC.

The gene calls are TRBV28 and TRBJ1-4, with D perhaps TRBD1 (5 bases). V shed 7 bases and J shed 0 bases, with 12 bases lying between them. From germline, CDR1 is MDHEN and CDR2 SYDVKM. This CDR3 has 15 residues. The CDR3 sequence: CASIQSQATNEKLFF. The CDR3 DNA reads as TGTGCCAGCATCCAATCACAGGCAACTAATGAAAAACTGTTTTTT.

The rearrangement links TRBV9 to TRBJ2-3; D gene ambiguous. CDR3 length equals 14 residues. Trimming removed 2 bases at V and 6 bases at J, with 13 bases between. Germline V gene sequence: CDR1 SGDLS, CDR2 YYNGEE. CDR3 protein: CASSVDQVSDTQYF. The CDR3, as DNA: TGTGCCAGCAGCGTCGACCAGGTTTCCGATACGCAGTATTTT.

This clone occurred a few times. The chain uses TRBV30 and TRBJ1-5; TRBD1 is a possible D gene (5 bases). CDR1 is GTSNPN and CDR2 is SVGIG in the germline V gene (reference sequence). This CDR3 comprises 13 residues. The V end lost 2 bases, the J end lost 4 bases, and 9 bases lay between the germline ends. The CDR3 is CAWSSQGNQPQHF. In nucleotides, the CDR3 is TGTGCCTGGAGTAGCCAGGGTAATCAGCCCCAGCATTTT.

The DNA for the CDR3 is TGTGCCAGCAGCTTCACCCCCCCCCGGGGGTTCTACGAGCAGTACTTC. Amino acid sequence: CASSFTPPRGFYEQYF. The J gene is TRBJ2-7, the V gene TRBV7-9; D is perhaps TRBD2 (6 bases). Trimming pared 3 bases from V and 3 bases from J, leaving 18 bases between. CDR3 length: 16 amino acids. The germline gives CDR1 SEHNR, CDR2 FQNEAQ (reference sequence).

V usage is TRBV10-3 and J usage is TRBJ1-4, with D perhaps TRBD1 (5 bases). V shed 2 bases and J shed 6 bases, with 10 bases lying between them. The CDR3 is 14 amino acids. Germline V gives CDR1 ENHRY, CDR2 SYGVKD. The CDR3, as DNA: TGTGCCATCAGTGAGCGGCAGGGTGATGAAAAACTGTTTTTT. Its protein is CAISERQGDEKLFF.

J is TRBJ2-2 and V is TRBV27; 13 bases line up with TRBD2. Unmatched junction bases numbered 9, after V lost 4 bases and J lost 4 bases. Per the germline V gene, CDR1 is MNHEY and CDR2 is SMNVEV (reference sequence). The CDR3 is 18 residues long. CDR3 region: CASSSVRTSGSTTGELFF. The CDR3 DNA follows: TGTGCCAGCAGTTCCGTAAGGACTAGCGGGAGTACCACCGGGGAGCTGTTTTTT.

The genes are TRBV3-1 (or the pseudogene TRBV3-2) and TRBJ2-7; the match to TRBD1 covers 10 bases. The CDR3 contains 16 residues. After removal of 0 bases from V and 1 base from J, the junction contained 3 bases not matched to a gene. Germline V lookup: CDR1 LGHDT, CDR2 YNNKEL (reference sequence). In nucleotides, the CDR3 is TGTGCCAGCAGCCAAGAGGGGGACAGGGGATCCTACGAGCAGTACTTC. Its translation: CASSQEGDRGSYEQYF.

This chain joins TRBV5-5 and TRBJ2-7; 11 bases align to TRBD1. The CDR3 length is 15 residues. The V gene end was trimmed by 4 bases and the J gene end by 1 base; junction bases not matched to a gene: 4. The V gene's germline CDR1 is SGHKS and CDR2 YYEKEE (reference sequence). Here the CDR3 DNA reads TGTGCCAGCAGCGTGGACAGGGGGCTTTCCTACGAGCAGTACTTC. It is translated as CASSVDRGLSYEQYF.

CDR3 sequence reads: CSAAPRDTQYF. For the CDR3, the DNA is TGCAGTGCGGCTCCAAGAGATACGCAGTATTTT. This chain connects TRBV20-1 to TRBJ2-3; D ambiguous. The V and J ends lost 6 bases and 5 bases respectively, with 9 bases between them. This CDR3 is built from 11 residues. Germline V gives CDR1 DFQATT, CDR2 SNEGSKA (reference sequence).

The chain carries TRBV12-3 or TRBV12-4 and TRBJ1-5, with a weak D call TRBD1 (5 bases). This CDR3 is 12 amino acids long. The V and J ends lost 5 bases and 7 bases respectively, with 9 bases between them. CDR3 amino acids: CASSTGGQPQHF. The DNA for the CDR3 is TGTGCCAGCAGTACCGGGGGGCAGCCCCAGCATTTT.

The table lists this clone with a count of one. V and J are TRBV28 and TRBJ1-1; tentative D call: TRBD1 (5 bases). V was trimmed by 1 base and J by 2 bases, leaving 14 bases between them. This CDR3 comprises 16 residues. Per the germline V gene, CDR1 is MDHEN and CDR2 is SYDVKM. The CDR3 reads CASSLLQGGLNTEAFF. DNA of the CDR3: TGTGCCAGCAGTTTATTGCAGGGTGGCCTAAACACTGAAGCTTTCTTT. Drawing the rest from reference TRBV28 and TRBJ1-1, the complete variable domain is DVKVTQSSRYLVKRTGEKVFLECVQDMDHENMFWYRQDPGLGLRLIYFSYDVKMKEKGDIPEGYSVSREKKERFSLILESASTNQTSMYLCASSLLQGGLNTEAFFGQGTRLTVV.

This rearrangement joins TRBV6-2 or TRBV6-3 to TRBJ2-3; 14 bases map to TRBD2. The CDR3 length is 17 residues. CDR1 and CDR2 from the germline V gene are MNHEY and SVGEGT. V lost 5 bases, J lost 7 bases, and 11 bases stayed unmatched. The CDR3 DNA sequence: TGTGCCAGCAGTCCGAGACTAGCGGGAGGGGGTGTGAATACGCAGTATTTT. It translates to CASSPRLAGGGVNTQYF.